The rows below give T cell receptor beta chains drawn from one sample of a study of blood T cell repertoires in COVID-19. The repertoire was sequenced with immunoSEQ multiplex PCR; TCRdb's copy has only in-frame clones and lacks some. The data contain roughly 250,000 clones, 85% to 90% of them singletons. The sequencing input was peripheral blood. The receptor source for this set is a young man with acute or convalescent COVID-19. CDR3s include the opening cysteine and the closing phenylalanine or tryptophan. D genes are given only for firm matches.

CDR3: CASSLYRVAGRRTDTQYF
DNA: TGTGCCAGCAGTTTATATCGGGTAGCGGGGAGACGCACAGATACGCAGTATTTT
J: TRBJ2-3
D: TRBD2
V: TRBV28

CDR3: CASSLVTGYTEAFF
DNA: TGTGCCAGCAGCTTGGTTACAGGTTACACTGAAGCTTTCTTT
J: TRBJ1-1
D: -
V: TRBV11-1

CDR3: CASSRVPTGELFF
DNA: TGCGCCAGCAGCAGGGTCCCTACCGGGGAGCTGTTTTTT
J: TRBJ2-2
D: -
V: TRBV10-1

CDR3: CASSTTGMDIYEQYF
DNA: TGTGCCAGCAGCACGACAGGGATGGACATCTACGAGCAGTACTTC
J: TRBJ2-7
D: TRBD1
V: TRBV28

CDR3: CAQTLAGGPSSYNEQFF
DNA: TGTGCCCAAACACTAGCGGGGGGGCCTAGCTCCTACAATGAGCAGTTCTTC
J: TRBJ2-1
D: TRBD2
V: TRBV24-1

CDR3: CSAGGEKLFF
DNA: TGCAGTGCTGGCGGGGAAAAACTGTTTTTT
J: TRBJ1-4
D: -
V: TRBV20-1

CDR3: CASSPGEVVDEQFF
DNA: TGCGCCAGCAGCCCGGGAGAGGTTGTCGATGAGCAGTTCTTC
J: TRBJ2-1
D: -
V: TRBV5-1

CDR3: CASSPQGSFDNSPLHF
DNA: TGTGCCAGCTCACCCCAGGGATCCTTTGATAATTCACCCCTCCACTTT
J: TRBJ1-6
D: -
V: TRBV18

CDR3: CASRGQTNSPLHF
DNA: TGTGCCAGCCGAGGACAGACGAATTCACCCCTCCACTTT
J: TRBJ1-6
D: -
V: TRBV28

CDR3: CASSDRPGGGGYTF
DNA: TGTGCCAGCAGTGATCGCCCAGGGGGCGGTGGCTACACCTTC
J: TRBJ1-2
D: TRBD1
V: TRBV6-4